The present T cell receptor (beta chain) was sequenced within a study of TIL therapy for anti-PD-1-resistant metastatic lung cancer. On the study more broadly: Tumors had a median PD-L1 proportion score of 4.5% to 7%.

The immunoSEQ assay was v3. The table came from immunoSEQ multiplex PCR; TCRdb's copy has only in-frame clones and leaves some out. The table includes about 50,000 clones, roughly 78% detected once. Indicated time point: pre-treatment sample, taken before nivolumab and TIL therapy. Germline loops: CDR1 MNHEY, CDR2 SVGAGI. V lost 6 bases to trimming and J lost 10 bases; unmatched junction nucleotides: 4. The CDR3 covers 13 residues. This clone was detected only a few times. The source is a woman aged 30 to 85 with non-small cell lung cancer. The chain carries TRBV6-5 and TRBJ1-4; 11 positions agree with TRBD1. The material was blood, obtained at baseline. CDR3 loop: CASSPGQGGKLFF. In DNA, the CDR3 is TGTGCCAGCAGCCCGGGACAGGGGGGAAAACTGTTTTTT.